This T cell receptor (beta chain) was sequenced in a study of T cells in Graves' hyperthyroidism and ophthalmopathy. V lost 4 bases, J lost 8 bases, and 7 bases stayed unmatched. CDR1 SGDLS and CDR2 YYNGEE come from the germline V gene. This CDR3 has 14 amino acids. RNA transcripts were the template for amplifying TCR beta CDR3 regions. HTBI primers drove first-round RT-PCR of the TCR CDR3. TCRdb re-derived calls from the multiplex PCR reads in MiXCR, one entry per CDR3 protein. This sample yields 280,000 or so distinct CDR3 sequences, of which roughly 15% are seen a single time; roughly 30% belongs to the top ten.

The specimen sequenced was blood. The chain carries TRBV9 and TRBJ1-4; TRBD1 aligns across 8 bases. The TCR was taken from a woman between 50 and 59 years old with Graves' hyperthyroidism that later progressed to Graves' ophthalmopathy. The chain's CDR3 is CASSRDRGKEKLFF. The CDR3 DNA reads as TGTGCCAGCAGCCGAGACAGGGGAAAGGAAAAACTGTTTTTT. The whole variable domain, filled in from reference TRBV9 and TRBJ1-4, reads DSGVTQTPKHLITATGQRVTLRCSPRSGDLSVYWYQQSLDQGLQFLIQYYNGEERAKGNILERFSAQQFPDLHSELNLSSLELGDSALYFCASSRDRGKEKLFFGSGTQLSVL.